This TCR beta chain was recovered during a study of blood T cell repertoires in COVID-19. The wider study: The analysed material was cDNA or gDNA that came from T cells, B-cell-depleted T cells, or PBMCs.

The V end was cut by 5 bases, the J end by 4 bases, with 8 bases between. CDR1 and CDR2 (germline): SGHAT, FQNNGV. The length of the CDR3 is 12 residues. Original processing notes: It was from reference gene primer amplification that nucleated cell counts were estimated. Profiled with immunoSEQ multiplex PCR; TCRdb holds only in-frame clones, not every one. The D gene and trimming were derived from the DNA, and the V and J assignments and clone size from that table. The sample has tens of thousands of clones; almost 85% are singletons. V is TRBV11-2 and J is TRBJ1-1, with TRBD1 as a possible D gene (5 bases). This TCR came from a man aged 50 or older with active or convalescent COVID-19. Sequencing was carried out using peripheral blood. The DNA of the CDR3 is TGTGCCAGCAGCACCAGGGTCACTGAAGCTTTCTTT. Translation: CASSTRVTEAFF.